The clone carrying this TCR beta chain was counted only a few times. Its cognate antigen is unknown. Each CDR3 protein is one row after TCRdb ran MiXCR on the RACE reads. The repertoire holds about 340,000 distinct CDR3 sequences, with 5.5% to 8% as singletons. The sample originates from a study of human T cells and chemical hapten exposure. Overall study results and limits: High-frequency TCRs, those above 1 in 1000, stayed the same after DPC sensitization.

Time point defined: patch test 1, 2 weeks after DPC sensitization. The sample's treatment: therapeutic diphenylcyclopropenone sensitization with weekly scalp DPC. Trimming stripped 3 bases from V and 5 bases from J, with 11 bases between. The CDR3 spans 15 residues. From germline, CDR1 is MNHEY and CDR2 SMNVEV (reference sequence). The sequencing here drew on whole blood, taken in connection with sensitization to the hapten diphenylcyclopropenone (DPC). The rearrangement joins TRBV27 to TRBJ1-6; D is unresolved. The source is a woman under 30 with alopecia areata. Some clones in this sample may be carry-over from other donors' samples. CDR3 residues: CASSFNRQDNSPLHF. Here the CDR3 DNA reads TGTGCCAGCAGTTTTAACCGCCAGGATAATTCACCCCTCCACTTT.